The T cell receptor (beta chain) described here comes from a study of blood T cell repertoires in COVID-19. The J segment lost 3 bases and the V segment lost 5 bases, leaving 14 bases of the junction unmatched. The CDR3 runs 17 residues. Germline V gene sequence: CDR1 LGHDT, CDR2 YNNKEL (reference sequence). Original handling: The assay estimated nucleated cells by amplifying reference gene primers. This table comes from immunoSEQ multiplex PCR, and its TCRdb copy is limited to in-frame clones, with some not included. V, J and clone size are taken as reported in that table, and D and trimming were inferred from the DNA itself. The repertoire holds about 120,000 clones, with just under 80% as singletons.

The sequenced material came from peripheral blood. This receptor was taken from a human donor in a cohort sampled during active COVID-19. The chain links TRBV3-1 (or the pseudogene TRBV3-2) to TRBJ2-7; 9 bases line up with TRBD1. CDR3 region: CASSSRLSGDRDYEQYF. CDR3 DNA sequence: TGTGCCAGCAGCTCCCGTCTCTCGGGGGACAGGGACTACGAGCAGTACTTC.